This entry is about one T cell receptor beta chain. Its antigen remains unidentified. Using immunoSEQ multiplex PCR, the repertoire was profiled, and TCRdb retains in-frame clones only, with some absent. The repertoire has around 110,000 clones, 70% to 90% of them found once; the top ten carry around a tenth. The entry originates in a study of T cell responses to AZD1222 COVID-19 vaccine. Study results and caveats: The donor cohort was predominantly white British with a female majority, and clonal diversity may have been underestimated.

CDR3 length: 14 amino acids. J lost 3 bases, V lost 2 bases, and 1 base had no gene match. Looked up from germline, CDR1 is SGHRS and CDR2 is YFSETQ. This clonotype was obtained from an adult in good health. The material was peripheral blood, obtained on day 0 of AZD1222 vaccination. The V gene is TRBV5-1, the J gene TRBJ2-7; 11 positions agree with TRBD2. The CDR3 reads CASSFTSGGYEQYF. DNA of the CDR3: TGCGCCAGCAGCTTTACTAGCGGGGGCTACGAGCAGTACTTC.